This T cell receptor beta chain was identified during a study of cytomegalovirus exposure and HLA in healthy donors. Whole-study results and caveats: According to a later analysis, most TCR beta chains associated with CMV appeared HLA-restricted. Later, an analysis showed that TCR beta chains associated with HLA were more clonally expanded than others that were equally common.

13 Jbeta primers and 60 Vbeta primers were used for the PCR. In the study's own analysis: The count from a later analysis was 70 million to 85 million unique TCR beta chains, some 12 million of them shared. TCRdb's copy holds only in-frame clones and misses some; the assay was immunoSEQ multiplex PCR. The V and J calls and clone size were taken over from that table, and D and trimming were inferred from the DNA. The sample holds about 130,000 clones; less than 85% are singletons and the top ten take more than 3.5%. V lost 1 base to trimming and J lost 7 bases, with 17 bases between them. This CDR3 is built from 16 residues. CDR1 is MGHRA, CDR2 YSYEKL, per germline. A word on this clone: The antigen is undetermined.

This TCR came from a man aged 18 to 35 in good health and CMV-seropositive. Sequencing input: PBMCs. The chain has TRBV4-1 and TRBJ1-5; D might be TRBD1 (6 bases). This chain's CDR3 is CASSQGGRTTGQPQHF. The DNA for the CDR3 is TGCGCCAGCAGCCAAGGGGGTCGGACGACAGGACAGCCCCAGCATTTT.